The entry that follows covers one T cell receptor (beta chain) sequence. The sample is drawn from a study of early T cells in non-severe SARS-CoV-2 infection. The V gene's germline CDR1 is MNHEY and CDR2 SMNVEV (reference sequence). The length of the CDR3 is 15 residues. Trimming took off 0 bases at V and 2 bases at J, with 8 bases between the two ends. TCRdb reanalysed the 5' RACE reads using MiXCR and keeps one entry per CDR3 protein. The table shows 55,000 to 70,000 distinct CDR3 sequences, with more than 10% occurring only once. The input for sequencing was whole blood, taken at baseline. The receptor was isolated from an adult who was a healthcare worker with PCR-confirmed SARS-CoV-2 infection or an uninfected control (not recorded which). The donor label of this sample is uncertain. The chain joins TRBV27 to TRBJ1-3, with D hard to call. The CDR3 sequence: CASSLSGWAGNTIYF. CDR3 nucleotides: TGTGCCAGCAGTTTATCTGGTTGGGCTGGAAACACCATATATTTT.